This T cell receptor (beta chain) was sequenced during a study of shared clonotypes between healthy human individuals. This CDR3 has 14 residues. The junction had 6 bases not matched to a gene; V was cut back by 8 bases and J by 4 bases. Germline V lookup: CDR1 LNHDA, CDR2 SQIVND (reference sequence). This clone showed up many times. Sequencing used immunoSEQ multiplex PCR; TCRdb keeps in-frame clones, though not all of them. Of around 330,000 clones listed, about 74% are singletons. Sequencing was performed on memory CD4+ T cells sorted from blood. Subset reported: CD45RA-negative fraction. This receptor was taken from a man aged 25 to 40 in good health. The chain has TRBV19 and TRBJ2-2, with TRBD1 matching over 8 bases. This CDR3 reads CASRHTGGTGELFF. The CDR3, as DNA: TGTGCCAGTCGACACACAGGGGGCACCGGGGAGCTGTTTTTT.